The T cell receptor beta chain under discussion was sequenced for a study of T cell responses to AZD1222 COVID-19 vaccine. Overall study results and limits: Donors in the cohort were predominantly white British and more often female, and clonal diversity was possibly underestimated. Nearly half of spike-specific TCRs reportedly target variant regions that are unmutated in the B.1.351 and B.1.1.7 variants. The span of vaccine-associated CD4 TCRs extended across spike, with dominance at 160-218 and 743-854.

Here immunoSEQ multiplex PCR was the method, and the copy in TCRdb shows in-frame clones only, minus some. The sample gives 65,000 to 85,000 clones, 80% to 90% of which show up once; roughly a tenth is in the top ten. A remark on this clone: The target antigen is unknown.

Germline V gene data show CDR1 as MDHEN and CDR2 as SYDVKM. Trimming cost V 5 bases and J 0 bases, with 14 bases left between them. The CDR3 spans 16 residues. Doses given second, at about 4 or about 12 weeks, were pooled. V gene TRBV28 combines with J gene TRBJ1-3; D not resolved. The clonotype comes from an adult who received the AZD1222 COVID-19 vaccine. The sequences come from peripheral blood, collected 28 days after the second AZD1222 dose. CDR3 sequence: CASSLRLQSSGNTIYF. The DNA for the CDR3 is TGTGCCAGCAGTCTTAGACTCCAGAGCTCTGGAAACACCATATATTTT.